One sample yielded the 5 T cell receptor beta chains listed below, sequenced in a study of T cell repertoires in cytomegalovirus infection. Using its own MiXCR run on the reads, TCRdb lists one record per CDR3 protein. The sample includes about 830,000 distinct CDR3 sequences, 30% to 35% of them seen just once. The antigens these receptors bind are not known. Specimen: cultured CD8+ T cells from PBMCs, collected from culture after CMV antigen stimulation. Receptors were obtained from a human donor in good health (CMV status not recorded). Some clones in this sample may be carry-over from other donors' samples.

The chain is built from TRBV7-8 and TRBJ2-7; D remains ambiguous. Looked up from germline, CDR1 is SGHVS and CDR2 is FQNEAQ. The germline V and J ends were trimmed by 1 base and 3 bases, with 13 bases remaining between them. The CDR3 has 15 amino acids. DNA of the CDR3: TGTGCCAGCAGCTTAGAAGGTTGGGGAATCTACGAGCAGTACGTC. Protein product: CASSLEGWGIYEQYV.

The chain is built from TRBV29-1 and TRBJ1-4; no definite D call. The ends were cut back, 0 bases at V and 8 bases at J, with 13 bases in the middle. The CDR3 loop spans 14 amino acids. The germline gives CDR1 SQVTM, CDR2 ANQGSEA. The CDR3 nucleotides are TGCAGCGTTGAAGATAGCAATTTTGGGGAAAAACTGTTTTTT. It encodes CSVEDSNFGEKLFF.

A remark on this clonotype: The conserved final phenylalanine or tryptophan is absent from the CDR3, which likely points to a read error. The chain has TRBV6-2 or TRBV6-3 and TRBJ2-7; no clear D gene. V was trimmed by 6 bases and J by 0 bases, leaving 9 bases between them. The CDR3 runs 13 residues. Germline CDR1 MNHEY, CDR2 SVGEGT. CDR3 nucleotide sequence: TGTGCCAGCAGCCTTGACACCTCCTACGAGCAGTACCTC. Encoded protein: CASSLDTSYEQYL.

The CDR3 DNA reads as TGCAGTGCTAGAGACCGCAGGAGTCAGCCCCAGCATTTT. It specifies CSARDRRSQPQHF. The V and J genes are TRBV20-1 and TRBJ1-5; D not certain. The CDR3 consists of 13 residues. CDR1 and CDR2 (germline): DFQATT, SNEGSKA (reference sequence). The ends were cut back, 0 bases at V and 6 bases at J, with 9 bases in the middle.

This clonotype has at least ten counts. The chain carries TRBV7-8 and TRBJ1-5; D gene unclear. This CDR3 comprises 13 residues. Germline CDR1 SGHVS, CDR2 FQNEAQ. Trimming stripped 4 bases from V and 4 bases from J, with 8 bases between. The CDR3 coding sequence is TGTGCCAGCAGCTCCGCCGGGAATCAGCCCCAGCATTTT. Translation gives CASSSAGNQPQHF.